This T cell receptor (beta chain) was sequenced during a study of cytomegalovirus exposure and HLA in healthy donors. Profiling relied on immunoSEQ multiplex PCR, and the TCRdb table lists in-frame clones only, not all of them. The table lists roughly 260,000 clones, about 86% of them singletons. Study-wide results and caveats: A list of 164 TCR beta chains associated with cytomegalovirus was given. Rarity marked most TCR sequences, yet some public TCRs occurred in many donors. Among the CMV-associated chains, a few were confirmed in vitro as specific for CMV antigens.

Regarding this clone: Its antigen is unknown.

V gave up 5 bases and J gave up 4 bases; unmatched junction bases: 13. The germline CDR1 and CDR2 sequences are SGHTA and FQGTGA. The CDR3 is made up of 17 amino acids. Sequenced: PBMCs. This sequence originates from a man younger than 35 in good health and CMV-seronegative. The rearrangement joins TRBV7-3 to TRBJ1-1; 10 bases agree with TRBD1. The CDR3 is CASSPGTGAGLGTEAFF. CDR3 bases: TGTGCCAGCAGCCCAGGGACAGGGGCGGGATTGGGCACTGAAGCTTTCTTT.